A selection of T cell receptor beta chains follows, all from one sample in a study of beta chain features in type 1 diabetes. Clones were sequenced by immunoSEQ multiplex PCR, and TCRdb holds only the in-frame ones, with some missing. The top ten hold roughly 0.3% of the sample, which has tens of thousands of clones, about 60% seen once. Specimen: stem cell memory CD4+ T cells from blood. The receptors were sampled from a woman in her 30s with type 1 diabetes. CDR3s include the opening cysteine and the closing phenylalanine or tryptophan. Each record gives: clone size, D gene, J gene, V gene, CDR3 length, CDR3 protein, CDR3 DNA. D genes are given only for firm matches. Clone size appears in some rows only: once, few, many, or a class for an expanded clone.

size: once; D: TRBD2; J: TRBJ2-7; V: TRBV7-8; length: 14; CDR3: CASSHQRESYEQYF; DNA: TGTGCCAGCAGCCATCAGCGGGAGTCCTACGAGCAGTACTTC
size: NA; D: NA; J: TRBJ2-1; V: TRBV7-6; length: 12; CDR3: CASSQYYNEQFF; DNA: TGTGCCAGCAGCCAGTACTACAATGAGCAGTTCTTC
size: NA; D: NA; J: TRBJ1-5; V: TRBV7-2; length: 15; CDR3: CASSLVGTSNQPQHF; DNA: TGTGCCAGCAGCTTAGTGGGCACTAGCAATCAGCCCCAGCATTTT
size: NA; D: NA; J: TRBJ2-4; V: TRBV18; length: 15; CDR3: CASSEAAVPLDIQYF; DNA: TGTGCCAGCTCAGAAGCGGCCGTGCCCTTGGACATTCAGTACTTC
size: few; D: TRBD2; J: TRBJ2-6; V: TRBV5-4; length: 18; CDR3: CASSGAGVRDSGANVLTF; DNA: TGTGCCAGCAGCGGCGCGGGAGTCAGGGATTCTGGGGCCAACGTCCTGACTTTC
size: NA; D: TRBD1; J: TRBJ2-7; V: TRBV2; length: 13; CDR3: CASRDREAYEQYF; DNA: TGTGCCAGCCGGGACAGGGAGGCCTACGAGCAGTACTTC
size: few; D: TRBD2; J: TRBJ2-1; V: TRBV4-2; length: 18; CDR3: CASSLKGLAGGSYNEQFF; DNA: TGTGCCAGCAGCCTTAAGGGGCTAGCGGGAGGGTCCTACAATGAGCAGTTCTTC
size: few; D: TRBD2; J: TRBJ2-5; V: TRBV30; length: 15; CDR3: CAWSGLAGGGETQYF; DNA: TGTGCCTGGAGTGGACTAGCGGGAGGGGGAGAGACCCAGTACTTC
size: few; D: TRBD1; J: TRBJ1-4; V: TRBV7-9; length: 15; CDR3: CASSIAGQGSEKLFF; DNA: TGTGCCAGCAGCATAGCTGGACAGGGTAGTGAAAAACTGTTTTTT
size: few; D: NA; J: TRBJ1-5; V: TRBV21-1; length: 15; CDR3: CASSNDRVMDQPQHF; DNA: TGTGCCAGCAGCAATGATCGGGTCATGGATCAGCCCCAGCATTTT
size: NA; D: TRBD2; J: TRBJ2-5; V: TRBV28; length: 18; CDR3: CASSFELAGGGYQETQYF; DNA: TGTGCCAGCAGTTTCGAACTAGCGGGAGGAGGATACCAGGAGACCCAGTACTTC
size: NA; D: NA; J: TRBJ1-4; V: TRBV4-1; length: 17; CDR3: CASSQDRAGGQGEKLFF; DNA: TGCGCCAGCAGCCAAGATCGTGCCGGGGGTCAAGGTGAAAAACTGTTTTTT
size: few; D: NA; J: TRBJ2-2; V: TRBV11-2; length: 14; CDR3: CASSGSAHTGELFF; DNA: TGTGCCAGCAGCGGGAGCGCTCACACCGGGGAGCTGTTTTTT
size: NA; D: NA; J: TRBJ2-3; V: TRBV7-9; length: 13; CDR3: CASSLAAADTQYF; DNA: TGTGCCAGCAGCTTAGCGGCGGCAGATACGCAGTATTTT
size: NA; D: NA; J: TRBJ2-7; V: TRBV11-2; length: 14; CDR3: CASSLLGGRYEQYF; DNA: TGTGCCAGCAGCTTACTCGGGGGGCGCTACGAGCAGTACTTC
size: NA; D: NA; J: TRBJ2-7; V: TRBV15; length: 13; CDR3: CATSRDGRDEQYF; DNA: TGTGCCACCAGCAGAGATGGCAGGGACGAGCAGTACTTC
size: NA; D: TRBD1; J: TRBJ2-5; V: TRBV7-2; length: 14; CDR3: CASSQGQGRETQYF; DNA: TGTGCCAGCAGCCAGGGACAGGGGCGAGAGACCCAGTACTTC
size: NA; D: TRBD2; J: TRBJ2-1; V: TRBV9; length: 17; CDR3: CASSLRTSGTLYNEQFF; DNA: TGTGCCAGCAGCCTTAGGACTAGCGGGACTTTGTACAATGAGCAGTTCTTC
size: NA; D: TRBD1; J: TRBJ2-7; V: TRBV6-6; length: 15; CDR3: CASSKTDRSSYEQYF; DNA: TGTGCCAGCAGTAAAACGGACAGGAGCTCCTACGAGCAGTACTTC
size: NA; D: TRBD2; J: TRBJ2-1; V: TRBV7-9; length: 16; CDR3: CASSSYSGRAMNEQFF; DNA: TGTGCCAGCAGCTCCTACAGCGGGAGGGCCATGAATGAGCAGTTCTTC
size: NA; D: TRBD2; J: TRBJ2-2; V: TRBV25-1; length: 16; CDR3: CASSEFASGRSGELFF; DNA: TGTGCCAGCAGTGAATTTGCTAGCGGAAGGTCCGGGGAGCTGTTTTTT
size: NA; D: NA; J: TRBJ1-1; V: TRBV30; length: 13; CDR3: CAWGTPPNTEAFF; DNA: TGTGCCTGGGGGACACCCCCGAACACTGAAGCTTTCTTT
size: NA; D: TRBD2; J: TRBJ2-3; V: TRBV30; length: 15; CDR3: CAFSMGLAGTDTQYF; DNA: TGTGCCTTCTCTATGGGACTAGCAGGGACAGATACGCAGTATTTT
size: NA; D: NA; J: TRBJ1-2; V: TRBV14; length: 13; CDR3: CASSQVPPFGYTF; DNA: TGTGCCAGCAGCCAAGTTCCCCCCTTTGGCTACACCTTC
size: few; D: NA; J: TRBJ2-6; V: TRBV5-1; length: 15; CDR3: CASTPQDSGANVLTF; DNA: TGCGCCAGCACCCCCCAGGACTCTGGGGCCAACGTCCTGACTTTC
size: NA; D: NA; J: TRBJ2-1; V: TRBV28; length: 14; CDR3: CASRVPGTLGEQFF; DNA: TGTGCCAGCAGGGTACCGGGGACTTTAGGTGAGCAGTTCTTC
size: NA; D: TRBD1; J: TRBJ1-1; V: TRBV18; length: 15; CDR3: CASSLQTGDGAEAFF; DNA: TGTGCCAGCTCACTGCAAACAGGGGATGGAGCTGAAGCTTTCTTT
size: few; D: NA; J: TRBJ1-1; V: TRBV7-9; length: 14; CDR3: CASSQTVYNTEAFF; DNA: TGTGCCAGCAGCCAGACAGTTTACAACACTGAAGCTTTCTTT
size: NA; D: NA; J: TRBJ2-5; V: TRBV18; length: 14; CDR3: CASSPLQVKETQYF; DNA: TGTGCCAGCTCACCACTACAGGTTAAAGAGACCCAGTACTTC
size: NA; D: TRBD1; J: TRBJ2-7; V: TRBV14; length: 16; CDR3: CASSHRRTGKGYEQYF; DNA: TGTGCCAGCAGCCACCGTAGGACAGGGAAAGGCTACGAGCAGTACTTC
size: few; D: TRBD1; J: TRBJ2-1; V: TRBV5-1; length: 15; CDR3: CASSFPGQGDNEQFF; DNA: TGCGCCAGCAGCTTCCCGGGACAGGGGGACAATGAGCAGTTCTTC
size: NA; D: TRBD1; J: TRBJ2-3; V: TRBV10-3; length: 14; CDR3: CAISPGQNTDTQYF; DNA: TGTGCCATCAGTCCGGGACAGAACACAGATACGCAGTATTTT
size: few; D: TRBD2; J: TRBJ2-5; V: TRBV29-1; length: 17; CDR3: CSVGRLGLAGSQETQYF; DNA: TGCAGCGTCGGTCGCCTCGGACTAGCGGGATCACAAGAGACCCAGTACTTC
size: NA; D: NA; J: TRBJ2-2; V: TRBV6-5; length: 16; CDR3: CASSYAQTPPTGELFF; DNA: TGTGCCAGCAGTTACGCCCAGACTCCCCCAACCGGGGAGCTGTTTTTT
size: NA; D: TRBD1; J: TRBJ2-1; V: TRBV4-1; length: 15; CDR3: CASSHPTGNYNEQFF; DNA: TGCGCCAGCAGCCACCCGACAGGGAACTACAATGAGCAGTTCTTC
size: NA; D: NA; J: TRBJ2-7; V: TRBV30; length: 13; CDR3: CAWEPEPTYEQYF; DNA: TGTGCCTGGGAGCCCGAACCTACCTACGAGCAGTACTTC
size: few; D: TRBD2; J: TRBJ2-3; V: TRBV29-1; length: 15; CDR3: CSVTGTSGKVDTQYF; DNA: TGCAGCGTAACCGGGACTAGCGGGAAAGTTGATACGCAGTATTTT
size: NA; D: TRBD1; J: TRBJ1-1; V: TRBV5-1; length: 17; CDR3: CASSLDRDRGPNTEAFF; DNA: TGCGCCAGCAGCTTAGACCGGGACAGGGGGCCGAACACTGAAGCTTTCTTT
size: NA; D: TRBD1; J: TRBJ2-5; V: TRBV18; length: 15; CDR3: CASSPTTGGWVTQYF; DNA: TGTGCCAGCTCACCCACAACAGGGGGCTGGGTGACCCAGTACTTC
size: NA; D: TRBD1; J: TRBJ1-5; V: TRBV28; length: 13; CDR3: CASTPRGRQPQHF; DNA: TGTGCCAGCACCCCCAGGGGGCGTCAGCCCCAGCATTTT
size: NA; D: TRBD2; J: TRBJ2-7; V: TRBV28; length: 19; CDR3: CASSLLVGLAGLHSYEQYF; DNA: TGTGCCAGCAGTTTATTGGTGGGACTAGCGGGACTTCACTCCTACGAGCAGTACTTC
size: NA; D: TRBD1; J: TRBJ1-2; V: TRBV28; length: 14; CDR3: CASSLSGQLYGYTF; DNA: TGTGCCAGCAGTTTATCGGGACAGCTCTATGGCTACACCTTC
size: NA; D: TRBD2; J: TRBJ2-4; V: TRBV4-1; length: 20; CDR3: CASSQVQGLAGVSAKNIQYF; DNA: TGCGCCAGCAGCCAAGTGCAGGGACTAGCGGGAGTGTCGGCCAAAAACATTCAGTACTTC
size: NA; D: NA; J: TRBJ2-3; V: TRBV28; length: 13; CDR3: CASRQFGTDTQYF; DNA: TGTGCCAGCAGGCAGTTTGGCACAGATACGCAGTATTTT
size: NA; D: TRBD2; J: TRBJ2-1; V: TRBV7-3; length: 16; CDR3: CASSPGTSATYNEQFF; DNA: TGTGCCAGCAGCCCCGGGACTAGCGCTACCTACAATGAGCAGTTCTTC
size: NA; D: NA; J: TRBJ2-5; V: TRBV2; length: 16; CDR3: CASSESFSGGGETQYF; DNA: TGTGCCAGCAGTGAATCTTTCAGTGGGGGCGGAGAGACCCAGTACTTC
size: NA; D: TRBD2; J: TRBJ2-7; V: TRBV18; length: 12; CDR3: CASSPPSGSVDF; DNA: TGTGCCAGCTCACCACCTAGCGGGAGTGTCGACTTC
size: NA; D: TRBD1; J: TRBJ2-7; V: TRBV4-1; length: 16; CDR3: CASSQGPGQGKDEQYF; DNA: TGCGCCAGCAGCCAAGGCCCTGGACAGGGAAAGGACGAGCAGTACTTC
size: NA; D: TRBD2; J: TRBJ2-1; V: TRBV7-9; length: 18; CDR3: CASRPGLAGGKGYNEQFF; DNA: TGTGCCAGCAGACCGGGACTAGCGGGAGGGAAGGGCTACAATGAGCAGTTCTTC
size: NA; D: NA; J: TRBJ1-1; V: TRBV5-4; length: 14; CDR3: CASSPAGLNTEAFF; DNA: TGTGCCAGCAGCCCCGCAGGTCTGAACACTGAAGCTTTCTTT
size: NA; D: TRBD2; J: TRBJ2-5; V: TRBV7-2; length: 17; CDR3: CASSFGLAGVGRETQYF; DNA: TGTGCCAGCAGCTTCGGCCTAGCGGGAGTTGGGCGAGAGACCCAGTACTTC
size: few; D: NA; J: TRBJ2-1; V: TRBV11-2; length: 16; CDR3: CASSLERDPRYNEQFF; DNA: TGTGCCAGCAGCTTAGAGCGGGACCCGCGCTACAATGAGCAGTTCTTC